This T cell receptor beta chain comes out of a study of blood T cells in healthy people across ages. Primers used in a second PCR of about 6 to 11 cycles were a sample-barcoded 5' primer and a J-beta primer mix. TCRdb reanalysed the 5' RACE reads using MiXCR and keeps one entry per CDR3 protein. The data hold some 1.5 million distinct CDR3 sequences, with less than 45% observed a single time. The sequence was collected from a woman aged 18-29 years in good health. The sample comprised blood.

CDR3 sequence (DNA): TGTGCCAGCCGCTCTAGGACGGGGGTCTATGGCTACACCTTC. Its protein is CASRSRTGVYGYTF. This chain uses TRBV5-6 with TRBJ1-2, with a tentative D call TRBD1 (5 bases). Per the germline V gene, CDR1 is SGHDT and CDR2 is YYEEEE. There are 14 residues in the CDR3. Between the trimmed V and J ends, which lost 7 bases and 4 bases, there was a span of 17 bases.